This T cell receptor beta chain was identified during a study of T cell repertoires in cytomegalovirus infection (dated by TCRdb to about 2019). Regarding the study in general: Peptide stimulations targeted recently identified HLA-C-restricted CMV epitopes, whose presentation resists viral immunomodulation, together with well-studied HLA-B-restricted epitopes. Donor HLA type was relevant to the analysis, as public TCR beta signatures indicated carriage of CMV infection together with the matching HLA type. What the work shows at the level of the full study, not this receptor alone: In both this cohort and an independent cohort of 350 or so donors, the cumulative frequency of public TCR beta family members distinguished carriers of CMV infection plus the relevant HLA type. In the ex vivo response, HLA-C-restricted CMV-specific TCR beta clonotypes were dominant, and in two of eight donors the single most frequent clonotype came from this HLA-C-restricted group.

This clonotype came up a few times. Its target antigen remains unknown. One base away there is no much larger clone; base qualities are not given. Sample treatment or condition, as interpreted from the label and publication: in vitro stimulation with specific CMV peptide epitopes to enrich CMV-specific T cells. Sequenced using an Illumina HiSeq 1500. TCRdb reprocessed the public reads (quality trimming at Q25 with fastp, clone calling with MiXCR) and kept in-frame beta chains. Here each entry gathers all rows of one CDR3 protein and keeps the most common genes and DNA. The sample table shows roughly 340,000 distinct CDR3 sequences, and just under 30% are seen once. The top ten hold about 19% of the sample. This sample comprised cultured PBMCs, obtained from culture after CMV antigen stimulation. The sequence derives from a human donor in good health (CMV status not recorded). Some clones in this sample may be carry-over from other donors' samples.

The DNA sequence is given as TGCAGTGCTAGGCAACCCCCCTCCCCCGGGACTAGCGCAGATACGCAGTATTTT. Its product reads: CSARQPPSPGTSADTQYF. The sequence joins TRBV20-1 to TRBJ2-3, with 10 junctional bases fitting TRBD2. Reading the germline V gene (reference sequence) gives CDR1 DFQATT and CDR2 SNEGSKA. There are 18 amino acids in the CDR3, from cysteine to phenylalanine inclusive. The sequence is cut down to CDR3 DNA, 54 bases in frame from base 1. Germline trimming: 3 bases from V, 4 bases from J; junction bases outside gene matches: 16.